Below are 16 T cell receptor beta chains sequenced from a single sample in a study of tumor-infiltrating lymphocytes in primary liver carcinoma. With roughly 540 ng total RNA as template and a constant-region primer, TCR beta cDNA was made. ARM-PCR was slightly modified, and three nested multiplex PCR rounds with it gave rise to the TCR beta libraries. TRBV1-TRBV30 forward and Cbeta reverse primers drove the first two roughly 11-cycle rounds. TCRdb recomputed calls from the multiplex PCR reads with MiXCR, one row per CDR3 protein. Here the sample spans fewer than 350,000 distinct CDR3 sequences, about 61% being singletons. Extraction also yielded germline DNA, while blood RNA was obtained from unsorted whole blood. The sample was peripheral blood. The source of these receptors is a man aged 40-50 years with primary liver carcinoma and hepatitis B virus infection.

The chain couples TRBV6-1 to TRBJ2-1, with D unresolved. The CDR3 is 13 residues long. Germline CDR1 is MNHNS and CDR2 is SASEGT. V lost 0 bases and J 12 bases, leaving 12 bases between the germline ends. In nucleotides, the CDR3 is TGTGCCAGCAGTGAAGCGATTTCATATGTGCAGTTCTTC. Amino acid sequence: CASSEAISYVQFF.

The rearrangement uses TRBV5-1 and TRBJ2-1, with 8 bases aligning to TRBD2. The length of the CDR3 is 15 residues. After removal of 5 bases from V and 0 bases from J, the junction contained 4 bases not matched to a gene. The germline V gene has CDR1 SGHRS and CDR2 YFSETQ. The CDR3 loop reads CASSREGNSYNEQFF. As DNA, the CDR3 is TGCGCCAGCAGTCGGGAGGGCAACTCCTACAATGAGCAGTTCTTC. The variable domain in full, completed from reference TRBV5-1 and TRBJ2-1, reads KAGVTQTPRYLIKTRGQQVTLSCSPISGHRSVSWYQQTPGQGLQFLFEYFSETQRNKGNFPGRFSGRQFSNSRSEMNVSTLELGDSALYLCASSREGNSYNEQFFGPGTRLTVL.

A word on this clonotype: The missing conserved phenylalanine or tryptophan at the end of this CDR3 makes a read error likely. V and J are TRBV28 and TRBJ1-6; D is unclear. V was shortened by 1 base and J by 9 bases, with 4 bases between the two germline ends. The CDR3 runs to 12 residues. Germline-derived CDR1 and CDR2 are MDHEN and SYDVKM. The CDR3 nucleotides are TGTGCCAGCAGTTTATCATTTTCACCCCTCCACTAT. Amino acid sequence: CASSLSFSPLHY.

This clonotype was seen a handful of times. V usage is TRBV5-6 and J usage is TRBJ2-7, with 8 bases lining up with TRBD1. Germline lookup yields CDR1 SGHDT and CDR2 YYEEEE. The ends lost 0 bases at V and 2 bases at J; junction bases unmatched: 7. This CDR3 spans 16 amino acids. The CDR3 sequence is CASSLGGEQGAYEQYF. In DNA form, the CDR3 reads TGTGCCAGCAGCTTGGGCGGGGAACAGGGGGCCTACGAGCAGTACTTC.

The chain employs TRBV11-2 and TRBJ1-5, with D hard to call. The CDR3 consists of 13 residues. Germline V CDR1 and CDR2: SGHAT, FQNNGV. The V and J ends lost 9 bases and 3 bases respectively, with 12 bases between them. The CDR3, as DNA: TGTGCCAGTACACTGTGTGTCAATCAGCCCCAGCATTTT. Translated, it gives CASTLCVNQPQHF.

Only a few counts were recorded for this clonotype. This chain joins TRBV7-8 and TRBJ2-7, with D possibly matching TRBD2 (6 bases). This CDR3 has 14 residues. V was trimmed by 5 bases and J by 4 bases, leaving 15 bases between them. Germline assignment: CDR1 SGHVS and CDR2 FQNEAQ. The CDR3 sequence is CASSARDSIYEQYF. In DNA, the CDR3 is TGTGCCAGCAGCGCGAGGGACTCTATTTACGAGCAGTACTTC. Full variable domain (rest looked up from reference TRBV7-8 and TRBJ2-7): GAGVSQSPRYKVAKRGQDVALRCDPISGHVSLFWYQQALGQGPEFLTYFQNEAQLDKSGLPSDRFFAERPEGSVSTLKIQRTQQEDSAVYLCASSARDSIYEQYFGPGTRLTVT.

This clonotype occurred many times. The chain joins TRBV29-1 to TRBJ1-1, with D uncertain. The CDR3 sequence is 13 residues long. CDR1 is SQVTM, CDR2 ANQGSEA, per germline. Trimming removed 7 bases at V and 5 bases at J, with 17 bases between. The CDR3 loop is CSAEMGSWTEAFF. The CDR3 coding sequence is TGCAGCGCCGAAATGGGGTCGTGGACTGAAGCTTTCTTT.

This clonotype was counted ten times or more. The chain carries TRBV6-1 and TRBJ2-3; TRBD2 matches 12 bases. V shed 4 bases, J shed 3 bases, and the junction held 2 bases outside the gene matches. CDR3 size: 15 residues. CDR1 MNHNS and CDR2 SASEGT come from the germline V gene. CDR3 protein: CASSGTSGDTDTQYF. The CDR3 DNA is TGTGCCAGCAGTGGGACTAGCGGGGATACAGATACGCAGTATTTT.

In its sample, this clonotype was seen a few times. The J gene is TRBJ2-4, the V gene TRBV28; D unresolved. Germline V lookup: CDR1 MDHEN, CDR2 SYDVKM. This CDR3 spans 13 amino acids. V was cut by 4 bases and J by 6 bases, with 10 bases left in between. The CDR3 bases are TGTGCCAGCAGTTCGGACCCCGGAAACATTCAGTACTTC. Translated: CASSSDPGNIQYF.

The chain uses TRBV4-1 and TRBJ2-7, with TRBD2 matching over 10 bases. V was pared by 3 bases and J by 5 bases, with 10 bases of the junction left unmatched. From germline, CDR1 is MGHRA and CDR2 YSYEKL. CDR3 size: 16 residues. The CDR3 nucleotides read TGCGCCAGCAGCCAGCCCCCTAGCGGGAGCATCAACGAGCAGTACTTC. It is translated as CASSQPPSGSINEQYF.

At least ten counts were recorded for this clonotype. The gene calls are TRBV6-5 and TRBJ1-5; D is perhaps TRBD1 (6 bases). CDR3 size: 14 residues. Germline assignment: CDR1 MNHEY and CDR2 SVGAGI. With 5 bases removed from V and 2 bases from J, the gap between germline ends came to 10 bases. CDR3 region: CASSTNRGNQPQHF. CDR3 nucleotide sequence: TGTGCCAGCAGTACCAACAGGGGCAATCAGCCCCAGCATTTT.

With regard to this clonotype: The junction does not match germline at one end; this may be a read error. This chain links TRBV11-2 with TRBJ2-7; no clear D. Germline V gives CDR1 SGHAT, CDR2 FQNNGV. The CDR3 has 14 amino acids. CDR3 in DNA: TGTGCCAACAGCTTCGAGACACTAAGTTACGAGCAGTACTTC. Translated: CANSFETLSYEQYF.

In the case of this clonotype: The missing conserved phenylalanine or tryptophan at the end of this CDR3 makes a read error likely. The chain has TRBV11-2 and TRBJ2-7; unclear D gene. The CDR3 has 11 amino acids. Trimming left V 6 bases short and J 0 bases short, with 3 bases between. Germline CDR1 reads SGHAT; CDR2 reads FQNNGV. The CDR3 reads CASRSSYEQYL. The CDR3 nucleotides read TGTGCCAGCAGAAGCTCCTACGAGCAGTACTTG.

As regards this clonotype: At one of its ends the junction is not consistent with the germline gene, which may arise from a read error. The V call is TRBV4-1, the J call TRBJ2-2; TRBD1 might be the D (8 bases). Germline V gene data show CDR1 as MGHRA and CDR2 as YSYEKL. The CDR3 extends over 16 amino acids. CDR3 protein: CASSQAHRGGTGEPFF. Here the CDR3 DNA reads TGCGCCAGCAGCCAAGCCCACAGGGGGGGGACCGGGGAGCCGTTTTTT.

Only a few counts were recorded for this clonotype. This may stem from a read error, because a much larger clone lies one nucleotide away. The chain recombines TRBV4-2 with TRBJ2-2; TRBD2 might be the D (6 bases). This CDR3 region has 14 residues. The germline V gene encodes CDR1 LGHNA and CDR2 YNFKEQ. This CDR3 is CASRIQGVTGGLFF. In DNA form, the CDR3 reads TGTGCCAGCAGAATCCAAGGCGTCACCGGGGGGCTGTTTTTT.

This CDR3 reads CASSPITGRTGELFF. In DNA, the CDR3 is TGTGCCAGCAGCCCGATAACAGGGAGGACCGGGGAGCTGTTTTTT. The chain carries TRBV4-2 and TRBJ2-2; D is perhaps TRBD1 or TRBD2 (6 bases each). Germline V gene lookup returns CDR1 LGHNA and CDR2 YNFKEQ. The CDR3 length is 15 residues. The V end lost 4 bases, the J end lost 5 bases, and 14 bases lay between the germline ends.